A selection of T cell receptor beta chains follows, all from one sample in a study of early T cells in non-severe SARS-CoV-2 infection. TCRdb independently ran MiXCR on the 5' RACE reads; one entry per CDR3 protein. The sample contains over 45,000 distinct CDR3 sequences, around 16% of which appear only once. Material: whole blood, obtained at baseline. The receptors stem from an adult who was a healthcare worker with PCR-confirmed SARS-CoV-2 infection or an uninfected control (not recorded which). Both conserved end residues are part of each CDR3. The order of the fields is D gene, J gene, clone size, V gene, CDR3 protein, CDR3 DNA. A D gene is named only where the DNA matches it firmly. Rows may omit the clone size; those that give it use once, few, many or a size class.

D gene: -
J gene: TRBJ1-6
clone size: few
V gene: TRBV10-3
CDR3 protein: CAISEAASRTPLHF
CDR3 DNA: TGTGCCATCAGTGAAGCGGCCAGTAGGACACCCCTCCACTTT

D gene: -
J gene: TRBJ2-5
clone size: -
V gene: TRBV5-5
CDR3 protein: CASSLEVFETQYF
CDR3 DNA: TGTGCCAGCAGCTTGGAGGTTTTCGAGACCCAGTACTTC

D gene: -
J gene: TRBJ2-5
clone size: few
V gene: TRBV27
CDR3 protein: CASSLGQTQYF
CDR3 DNA: TGTGCCAGCAGTTTAGGCCAGACCCAGTACTTC

D gene: -
J gene: TRBJ2-2
clone size: -
V gene: TRBV5-6
CDR3 protein: CASSSSSGFLTGELFF
CDR3 DNA: TGTGCCAGCAGCTCATCGAGCGGGTTCTTAACCGGGGAGCTGTTTTTT

D gene: TRBD1
J gene: TRBJ2-7
clone size: -
V gene: TRBV28
CDR3 protein: CASSFGGTGPYEQYF
CDR3 DNA: TGTGCCAGCAGTTTTGGGGGGACAGGGCCCTACGAGCAGTACTTC

D gene: -
J gene: TRBJ2-3
clone size: few
V gene: TRBV3-1
CDR3 protein: CASSPLVVATDTQYF
CDR3 DNA: TGTGCCAGCAGCCCCTTAGTTGTGGCCACAGATACGCAGTATTTT

D gene: -
J gene: TRBJ2-3
clone size: few
V gene: TRBV7-6
CDR3 protein: CASSLLPRSGDTQYF
CDR3 DNA: TGTGCCAGCAGCTTATTGCCCCGGTCGGGGGATACGCAGTATTTT

D gene: -
J gene: TRBJ2-3
clone size: -
V gene: TRBV2
CDR3 protein: CASRQRRDSTDTQYF
CDR3 DNA: TGTGCCAGCAGGCAACGCCGGGACTCCACAGATACGCAGTATTTT

D gene: -
J gene: TRBJ2-1
clone size: many
V gene: TRBV12-3/TRBV12-4
CDR3 protein: CASGRGGFPYNEQFF
CDR3 DNA: TGTGCCAGCGGACGGGGTGGCTTTCCCTACAATGAGCAGTTCTTC

D gene: -
J gene: TRBJ2-3
clone size: -
V gene: TRBV28
CDR3 protein: CASISAGQGEDTQYF
CDR3 DNA: TGTGCCAGCATCTCGGCGGGACAAGGGGAAGATACGCAGTATTTT

D gene: TRBD1
J gene: TRBJ1-5
clone size: few
V gene: TRBV27
CDR3 protein: CASSVDRGNQPQHF
CDR3 DNA: TGTGCCAGCAGCGTGGACAGGGGAAATCAGCCCCAGCATTTT

D gene: -
J gene: TRBJ2-7
clone size: few
V gene: TRBV28
CDR3 protein: CASSFIQDPYEQYF
CDR3 DNA: TGTGCCAGCAGTTTCATCCAGGATCCGTACGAGCAGTACTTC

D gene: -
J gene: TRBJ2-7
clone size: few
V gene: TRBV7-2
CDR3 protein: CASSLAGTYEQYF
CDR3 DNA: TGTGCCAGCAGCTTAGCGGGTACCTACGAGCAGTACTTC

D gene: TRBD2
J gene: TRBJ2-7
clone size: -
V gene: TRBV18
CDR3 protein: CASSTASGAYEQYF
CDR3 DNA: TGTGCCAGCTCAACCGCTAGCGGGGCCTACGAGCAGTACTTC

D gene: -
J gene: TRBJ1-1
clone size: few
V gene: TRBV6-6
CDR3 protein: CASSHEVNTEAFF
CDR3 DNA: TGTGCCAGCAGCCACGAAGTGAACACTGAAGCTTTCTTT

D gene: -
J gene: TRBJ2-5
clone size: many
V gene: TRBV10-3
CDR3 protein: CAISEIGETQYF
CDR3 DNA: TGTGCCATCAGTGAAATCGGGGAGACCCAGTACTTC

D gene: -
J gene: TRBJ2-7
clone size: -
V gene: TRBV6-1
CDR3 protein: CASSIIYEQYF
CDR3 DNA: TGTGCCAGCAGCATTATCTACGAGCAGTACTTC

D gene: -
J gene: TRBJ2-4
clone size: few
V gene: TRBV10-2
CDR3 protein: CASRAFVSGDKGAKNIQYF
CDR3 DNA: TGCGCCAGCAGGGCTTTCGTCTCAGGTGATAAAGGAGCCAAAAACATTCAGTACTTC

D gene: -
J gene: TRBJ2-3
clone size: -
V gene: TRBV5-1
CDR3 protein: CASSLDPASTDTQYF
CDR3 DNA: TGCGCCAGCAGCTTGGACCCTGCCAGCACAGATACGCAGTATTTT

D gene: -
J gene: TRBJ2-5
clone size: few
V gene: TRBV18
CDR3 protein: CASSPNYNRQETQYF
CDR3 DNA: TGTGCCAGCTCACCAAATTATAACAGGCAAGAGACCCAGTACTTC

D gene: TRBD1
J gene: TRBJ1-2
clone size: few
V gene: TRBV5-6
CDR3 protein: CASSLGQGANGYTF
CDR3 DNA: TGTGCCAGCAGCTTGGGCCAGGGGGCGAATGGCTACACCTTC

D gene: TRBD2
J gene: TRBJ2-7
clone size: -
V gene: TRBV7-8
CDR3 protein: CASSQTSGGTLYEQYF
CDR3 DNA: TGTGCCAGCAGCCAGACTAGCGGGGGGACACTCTACGAGCAGTACTTC

D gene: -
J gene: TRBJ2-1
clone size: few
V gene: TRBV20-1
CDR3 protein: CSADPGNLDEQFF
CDR3 DNA: TGCAGTGCTGACCCGGGAAACCTGGATGAGCAGTTCTTC

D gene: -
J gene: TRBJ2-1
clone size: -
V gene: TRBV11-3
CDR3 protein: CASSLAGNTYNEQFF
CDR3 DNA: TGTGCCAGCAGCTTAGCCGGGAATACCTACAATGAGCAGTTCTTC

D gene: TRBD1
J gene: TRBJ1-2
clone size: few
V gene: TRBV12-3/TRBV12-4
CDR3 protein: CASSSYRGGYGYTF
CDR3 DNA: TGTGCCAGCAGTTCCTACAGGGGAGGCTATGGCTACACCTTC

D gene: -
J gene: TRBJ2-5
clone size: few
V gene: TRBV5-1
CDR3 protein: CASSATGTDQETQYF
CDR3 DNA: TGCGCCAGCAGTGCCACCGGGACGGATCAAGAGACCCAGTACTTC

D gene: TRBD1
J gene: TRBJ2-1
clone size: few
V gene: TRBV14
CDR3 protein: CASRQTGFFPYNEQFF
CDR3 DNA: TGTGCCAGCAGACAGACAGGGTTCTTTCCCTACAATGAGCAGTTCTTC

D gene: TRBD1
J gene: TRBJ2-2
clone size: few
V gene: TRBV3-1
CDR3 protein: CASSQEGQGNTGELFF
CDR3 DNA: TGTGCCAGCAGCCAAGAAGGACAGGGAAACACCGGGGAGCTGTTTTTT

D gene: -
J gene: TRBJ2-7
clone size: -
V gene: TRBV7-2
CDR3 protein: CASSVDPTPYYEQYF
CDR3 DNA: TGTGCCAGCAGCGTGGACCCTACCCCCTATTACGAGCAGTACTTC

D gene: TRBD2
J gene: TRBJ2-5
clone size: few
V gene: TRBV9
CDR3 protein: CASSSTGTSGRGSYQETQYF
CDR3 DNA: TGTGCCAGCAGCTCCACCGGGACTAGCGGGCGAGGCTCGTACCAAGAGACCCAGTACTTC

D gene: -
J gene: TRBJ2-1
clone size: few
V gene: TRBV18
CDR3 protein: CASSPLGRNEQFF
CDR3 DNA: TGTGCCAGCTCACCTTTGGGTCGGAATGAGCAGTTCTTC

D gene: -
J gene: TRBJ1-1
clone size: few
V gene: TRBV19
CDR3 protein: CASSPLTVNTEAFF
CDR3 DNA: TGTGCCAGTAGTCCTTTGACGGTGAACACTGAAGCTTTCTTT

D gene: TRBD2
J gene: TRBJ2-3
clone size: many
V gene: TRBV24-1
CDR3 protein: CATSESVTTSGNMADTQYF
CDR3 DNA: TGTGCCACCAGTGAGAGCGTAACTACTAGCGGGAATATGGCAGATACGCAGTATTTT

D gene: TRBD2
J gene: TRBJ2-7
clone size: -
V gene: TRBV11-2
CDR3 protein: CASSLTSGGSYEQYF
CDR3 DNA: TGTGCCAGCAGCTTGACTAGCGGGGGCAGTTACGAGCAGTACTTC

D gene: TRBD1
J gene: TRBJ2-1
clone size: few
V gene: TRBV5-1
CDR3 protein: CASSPGQGDSNEQFF
CDR3 DNA: TGCGCCAGCAGTCCAGGACAGGGGGATTCCAATGAGCAGTTCTTC

D gene: -
J gene: TRBJ2-3
clone size: -
V gene: TRBV18
CDR3 protein: CASSPGADFTDTQYF
CDR3 DNA: TGTGCCAGCTCACCAGGGGCCGATTTCACAGATACGCAGTATTTT

D gene: -
J gene: TRBJ2-7
clone size: many
V gene: TRBV29-1
CDR3 protein: CSVVGATAEQYF
CDR3 DNA: TGCAGCGTTGTGGGGGCGACGGCCGAGCAGTACTTC

D gene: TRBD2
J gene: TRBJ2-2
clone size: -
V gene: TRBV7-3
CDR3 protein: CASSLLAGAGELFF
CDR3 DNA: TGTGCCAGCAGCTTACTAGCGGGAGCCGGGGAGCTGTTTTTT

D gene: TRBD2
J gene: TRBJ2-3
clone size: few
V gene: TRBV6-5
CDR3 protein: CASSTSAAHTDTQYF
CDR3 DNA: TGTGCCAGCAGTACTAGCGCCGCCCACACAGATACGCAGTATTTT

D gene: -
J gene: TRBJ2-2
clone size: -
V gene: TRBV6-5
CDR3 protein: CASSPLVATRELFF
CDR3 DNA: TGTGCCAGCAGCCCCTTAGTGGCCACCAGGGAGCTGTTTTTT

D gene: -
J gene: TRBJ2-7
clone size: few
V gene: TRBV12-3/TRBV12-4
CDR3 protein: CASSQDSWEQYF
CDR3 DNA: TGTGCCAGCAGTCAAGACAGCTGGGAGCAGTACTTC

D gene: -
J gene: TRBJ2-2
clone size: -
V gene: TRBV7-7
CDR3 protein: CASSFNRNTGELFF
CDR3 DNA: TGTGCTAGCAGCTTTAACAGAAACACCGGGGAGCTGTTTTTT

D gene: -
J gene: TRBJ2-2
clone size: -
V gene: TRBV15
CDR3 protein: CATSRPNTGELFF
CDR3 DNA: TGTGCCACCAGCAGACCGAACACCGGGGAGCTGTTTTTT

D gene: TRBD1
J gene: TRBJ2-7
clone size: -
V gene: TRBV7-8
CDR3 protein: CASSLALTGERQYF
CDR3 DNA: TGTGCCAGCAGCTTAGCATTAACAGGGGAGAGGCAGTACTTC

D gene: -
J gene: TRBJ2-7
clone size: -
V gene: TRBV7-8
CDR3 protein: CASSLNFQPTYEQYF
CDR3 DNA: TGTGCCAGCAGCTTAAATTTCCAGCCAACCTACGAGCAGTACTTC

D gene: TRBD2
J gene: TRBJ2-3
clone size: few
V gene: TRBV20-1
CDR3 protein: CSALLAGVPDTQYF
CDR3 DNA: TGCAGTGCTCTATTAGCGGGAGTACCAGATACGCAGTATTTT

D gene: -
J gene: TRBJ2-3
clone size: -
V gene: TRBV2
CDR3 protein: CASSAYQTDTQYF
CDR3 DNA: TGTGCCAGCAGTGCCTACCAAACGGATACGCAGTATTTT

D gene: -
J gene: TRBJ2-2
clone size: -
V gene: TRBV27
CDR3 protein: CASSRYLQGYTGELFF
CDR3 DNA: TGTGCCAGCAGCCGCTACTTACAGGGTTACACCGGGGAGCTGTTTTTT

D gene: -
J gene: TRBJ1-6
clone size: -
V gene: TRBV6-5
CDR3 protein: CASSYSTGGTFYNSPLHF
CDR3 DNA: TGTGCCAGCAGTTACTCGACGGGCGGCACCTTCTATAATTCACCCCTCCACTTT

D gene: -
J gene: TRBJ2-7
clone size: many
V gene: TRBV4-2
CDR3 protein: CASSFSPGAGEQYF
CDR3 DNA: TGTGCCAGCAGCTTCTCCCCCGGGGCGGGCGAGCAGTACTTC

D gene: -
J gene: TRBJ2-7
clone size: few
V gene: TRBV3-1
CDR3 protein: CASSQDNSRSYEQYF
CDR3 DNA: TGTGCCAGCAGCCAAGATAACAGCCGCTCCTACGAGCAGTACTTC

D gene: -
J gene: TRBJ2-4
clone size: few
V gene: TRBV10-2
CDR3 protein: CASSNNWGENIQYF
CDR3 DNA: TGCGCCAGCAGCAACAATTGGGGGGAAAACATTCAGTACTTC